This T cell receptor beta chain was recorded in a study of blood T cell repertoires in COVID-19. With V trimmed by 5 bases and J by 7 bases, 2 bases remained unmatched. Germline V gives CDR1 KGHSH, CDR2 LQKENI. The CDR3 totals 13 residues. The protocol was immunoSEQ multiplex PCR, while the TCRdb copy is restricted to in-frame clones and leaves out a portion. The repertoire holds 65,000 to 90,000 clones, with roughly 82% as singletons. The V call is TRBV18, the J call TRBJ2-1; 10 bases map to TRBD2. Material for sequencing was peripheral blood. The receptor was isolated from a man between 60 and 75 years old with acute or convalescent COVID-19. This CDR3 is CASSSTSGNEQFF. The CDR3 DNA reads as TGTGCCAGCTCATCGACTAGCGGGAATGAGCAGTTCTTC.